The 8 T cell receptor beta chains reported below all come from one sample, sequenced in a study of T-cell reconstitution after alpha-beta-depleted transplantation in children. The TCRbeta library incorporated unique molecular identifiers. In TCRdb, the PCR reads were re-called with MiXCR into one record per CDR3 protein. The repertoire holds about 500,000 distinct CDR3 sequences, with approximately 32% as singletons. The material was PBMCs from the stem cell graft donor, obtained from the stem cell graft. These receptors were collected from a human donor who donated a stem cell graft to a child with aplastic anemia.

This clonotype was detected a few times. The chain links TRBV20-1 to TRBJ1-1; TRBD1 matches at 7 bases. Germline CDR1 DFQATT, CDR2 SNEGSKA (reference sequence). This CDR3 region has 14 residues. J lost 1 base, V lost 3 bases, and 5 bases had no gene match. CDR3 protein: CSAREQGRNTEAFF. The CDR3 bases are TGCAGTGCTAGGGAACAGGGGAGGAACACTGAAGCTTTCTTT.

This clonotype was picked up many times. The chain is built from TRBV10-2 and TRBJ2-7; possible D gene TRBD1, 5 bases. This CDR3 is 13 amino acids long. Deletions cut 6 bases from V and 2 bases from J, with 11 bases between. From germline, CDR1 is WSHSY and CDR2 SAAADI. CDR3 sequence reads: CASRQGLPYEQYV. Here the CDR3 DNA reads TGCGCCAGCAGGCAGGGTTTGCCCTACGAGCAGTACGTC.

The chain is built from TRBV20-1 and TRBJ2-1; perhaps TRBD1 as D (6 bases). Germline lookup yields CDR1 DFQATT and CDR2 SNEGSKA (reference sequence). The CDR3 extends over 17 amino acids. V lost 4 bases, J lost 5 bases, and 24 bases lay in between. The CDR3 DNA reads as TGCAGTGCTAAACCGGGACACTTCCCTTCCATCCACAATGAGCAGTTCTTC. This codes for CSAKPGHFPSIHNEQFF.

The CDR3 DNA is TGTGCCACCAGCAGAGGACTCGAGCCCGGAAAATTTACAGATACGCAGTATTTT. Protein product: CATSRGLEPGKFTDTQYF. The chain joins TRBV15 to TRBJ2-3; D remains unclear. The V gene's germline CDR1 is LNHNV and CDR2 YYDKDF (reference sequence). The CDR3 runs to 18 residues. Trimming took 1 base from V and 3 from J, leaving 20 bases between them.

This clonotype was observed a few times. The rearrangement uses TRBV7-8 and TRBJ2-5, with 11 bases lining up with TRBD2. Germline CDR1 SGHVS, CDR2 FQNEAQ. After removal of 5 bases from V and 5 bases from J, the junction contained 7 bases not matched to a gene. CDR3 size: 15 residues. This CDR3 reads CASSATSGRMETQYF. CDR3 DNA: TGTGCCAGCAGCGCTACTAGCGGGAGAATGGAGACCCAGTACTTC.

The chain is built from TRBV6-2 or TRBV6-3 and TRBJ2-7, with TRBD1 matching 8 bases. The CDR3 runs 14 residues. J was trimmed by 0 bases and V by 7 bases; bases with no gene match: 5. Germline CDR1 is MNHEY and CDR2 is SVGEGT. DNA for the CDR3: TGTGCCAGCATTCAGGGGGCAGCCTCCTACGAGCAGTACGTC. This encodes CASIQGAASYEQYV.

This clonotype was seen a handful of times. The chain is built from TRBV4-3 and TRBJ2-4; D is perhaps TRBD2 (6 bases). CDR3 length: 16 residues. In germline, CDR1 is LGHNA, CDR2 YSLEER. V was cut by 0 bases and J by 0 bases, with 9 bases left in between. The CDR3 bases are TGCGCCAGCAGCCAAGACGAGGGACTAGCCAAAAACATTCAGTACTTC. Its translation is CASSQDEGLAKNIQYF.

The rearrangement links TRBV28 to TRBJ1-1; the D gene is possibly TRBD1 (5 bases). The V end was cut by 4 bases, the J end by 1 base, with 19 bases between. The germline gives CDR1 MDHEN, CDR2 SYDVKM. The CDR3 is 17 residues long. Here the CDR3 reads CASSSIADIAGNTEAFF. The DNA for the CDR3 is TGTGCCAGCAGTTCTATCGCGGACATTGCGGGGAACACTGAAGCTTTCTTT.